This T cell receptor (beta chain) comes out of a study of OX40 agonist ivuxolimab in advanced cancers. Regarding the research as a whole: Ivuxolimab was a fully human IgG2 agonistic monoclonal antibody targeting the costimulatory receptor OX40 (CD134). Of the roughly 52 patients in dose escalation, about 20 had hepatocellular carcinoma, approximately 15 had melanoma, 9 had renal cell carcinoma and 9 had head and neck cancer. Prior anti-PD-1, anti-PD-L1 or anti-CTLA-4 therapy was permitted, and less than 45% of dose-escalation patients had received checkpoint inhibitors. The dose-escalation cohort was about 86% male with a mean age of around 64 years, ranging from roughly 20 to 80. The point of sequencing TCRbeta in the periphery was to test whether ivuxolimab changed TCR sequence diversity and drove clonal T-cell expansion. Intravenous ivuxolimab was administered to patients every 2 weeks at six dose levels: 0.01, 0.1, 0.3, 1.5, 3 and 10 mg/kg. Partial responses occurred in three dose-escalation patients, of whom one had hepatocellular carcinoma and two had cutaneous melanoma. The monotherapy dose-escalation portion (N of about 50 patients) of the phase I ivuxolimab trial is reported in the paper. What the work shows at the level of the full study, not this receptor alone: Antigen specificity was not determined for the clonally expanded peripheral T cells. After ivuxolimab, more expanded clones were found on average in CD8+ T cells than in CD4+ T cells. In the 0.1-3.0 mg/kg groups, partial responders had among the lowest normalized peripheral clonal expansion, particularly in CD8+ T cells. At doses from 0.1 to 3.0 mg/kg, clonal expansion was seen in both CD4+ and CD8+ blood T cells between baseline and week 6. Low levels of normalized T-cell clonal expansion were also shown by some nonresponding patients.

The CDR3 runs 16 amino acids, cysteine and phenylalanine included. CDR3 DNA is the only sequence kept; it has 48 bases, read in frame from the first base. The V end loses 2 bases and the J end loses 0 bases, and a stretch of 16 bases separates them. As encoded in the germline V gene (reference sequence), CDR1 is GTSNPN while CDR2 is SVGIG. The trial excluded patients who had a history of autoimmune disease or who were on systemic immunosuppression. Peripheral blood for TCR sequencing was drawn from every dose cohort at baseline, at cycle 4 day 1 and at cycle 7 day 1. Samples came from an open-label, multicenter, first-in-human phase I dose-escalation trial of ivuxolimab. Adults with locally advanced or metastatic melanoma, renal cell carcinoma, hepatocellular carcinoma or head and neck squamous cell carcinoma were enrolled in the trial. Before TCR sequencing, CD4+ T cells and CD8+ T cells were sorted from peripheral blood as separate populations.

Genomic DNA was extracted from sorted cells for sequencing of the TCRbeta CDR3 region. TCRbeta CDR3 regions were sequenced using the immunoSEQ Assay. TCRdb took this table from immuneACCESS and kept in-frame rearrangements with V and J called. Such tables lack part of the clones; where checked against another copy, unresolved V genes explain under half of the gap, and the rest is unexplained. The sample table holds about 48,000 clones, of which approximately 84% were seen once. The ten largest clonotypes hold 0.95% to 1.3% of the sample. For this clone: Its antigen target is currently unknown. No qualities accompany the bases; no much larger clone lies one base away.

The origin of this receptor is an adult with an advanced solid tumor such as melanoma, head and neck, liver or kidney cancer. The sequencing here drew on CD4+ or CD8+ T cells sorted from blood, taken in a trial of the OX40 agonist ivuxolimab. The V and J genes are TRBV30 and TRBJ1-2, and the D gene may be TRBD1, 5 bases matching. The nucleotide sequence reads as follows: TGTGCCTGGAGTCGTTCGGGGGGGATAGCTAACTATGGCTACACCTTC. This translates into CAWSRSGGIANYGYTF.